These 32 T cell receptor beta chains originate from one sample sequenced in a study of molecular identifiers for immune sequencing clone quantification. Via MiXCR, TCRdb re-called the PCR reads, giving one row per CDR3 protein. The top ten hold 1.4% to 1.5% of the sample, which has more than 60,000 distinct CDR3 sequences, 17% seen once. What was sequenced was naive CD8+ T cells from blood, with Jurkat cell RNA spiked in. Subset defined: FACS-sorted CD8+CD4-CCR7+CD45RA+ naive T cells. The receptors shown here come from a human donor in good health. Some libraries in this study had Jurkat cell RNA spiked in.

This clonotype was counted between two and nine times. This sequence may be a read error, since a much larger clone differs from it by one base. The chain links TRBV30 to TRBJ1-2; a possible D gene is TRBD1 (5 bases). The germline gives CDR1 GTSNPN, CDR2 SVGIG (reference sequence). This CDR3 region has 12 residues. The CDR3 loop is CTWSAGGYGYTF. Here the CDR3 DNA reads TGTACCTGGAGTGCCGGGGGGTATGGCTACACCTTC.

A few counts support this clonotype. The chain couples TRBV5-5 to TRBJ2-7; D assignment may be TRBD1 or TRBD2 (6 bases each). The CDR3 runs 14 residues. The V gene lost 1 base and the J gene lost 2 bases, with 10 bases spanning the gap. The germline gives CDR1 SGHKS, CDR2 YYEKEE (reference sequence). The CDR3 sequence: CASSLLGGAYEQYF. The CDR3 DNA reads as TGTGCCAGCAGCTTGTTGGGGGGCGCCTACGAGCAGTACTTC.

The rearrangement uses TRBV19 and TRBJ1-1, with unresolved D. Germline V CDR1 and CDR2: LNHDA, SQIVND (reference sequence). With 5 bases removed from V and 4 bases from J, the gap between germline ends came to 14 bases. This CDR3 has 14 amino acids. DNA of the CDR3: TGTGCCAGTAGTGCCTTGGGGTTGGGCACTGAAGCTTTCTTT. Translating it yields CASSALGLGTEAFF. The whole variable domain, filled in from reference TRBV19 and TRBJ1-1, reads DGGITQSPKYLFRKEGQNVTLSCEQNLNHDAMYWYRQDPGQGLRLIYYSQIVNDFQKGDIAEGYSVSREKKESFPLTVTSAQKNPTAFYLCASSALGLGTEAFFGQGTRLTVV.

This clonotype was seen only once. This sequence may be a read error, since a much larger clone differs from it by one base. The J gene is TRBJ2-7, the V gene TRBV14; D remains ambiguous. This CDR3 spans 13 amino acids. The germline CDR1 and CDR2 sequences are SGHDN and FVKESK. The CDR3 protein is CASSREDHYQQYF. The CDR3 bases are TGTGCCAGCAGCCGAGAGGACCACTACCAGCAGTACTTC.

As for this clonotype: A much larger clonotype is one base distant, so this may be a read error. The rearrangement links TRBV29-1 to TRBJ2-1; no definite D call. Germline CDR1 SQVTM, CDR2 ANQGSEA. This CDR3 spans 12 amino acids. Written as DNA, the CDR3 is TGCGGCGCCCGTTCCCGTTACAATGAGCAGTTCTTC. Translated, it gives CGARSRYNEQFF.

This clonotype showed up many times. CDR3 sequence: CASSQGQGQSQETQYF. For the CDR3, the DNA is TGTGCCAGCAGTCAAGGACAGGGGCAATCTCAAGAGACCCAGTACTTC. The rearrangement uses TRBV27 and TRBJ2-5; 9 nucleotides agree with TRBD1. CDR1 is MNHEY, CDR2 SMNVEV, per germline (reference sequence). This CDR3 has 16 residues. The V and J ends lost 5 bases and 2 bases, in that order; junction bases with no gene match: 9.

The chain uses TRBV5-1 and TRBJ2-1; weak D call: TRBD1 (6 bases). Deletions cut 6 bases from V and 4 bases from J, with 20 bases between. Germline V gene lookup returns CDR1 SGHRS and CDR2 YFSETQ. This CDR3 has 16 amino acids. In DNA, the CDR3 is TGCGCCAGCACCCTGTCCAGGGGTATCATGTACAATGAGCAGTTCTTC. Protein product: CASTLSRGIMYNEQFF.

In this sample, this clonotype turned up many times. The genes are TRBV28 and TRBJ2-3, with 10 bases aligning to TRBD2. This CDR3 spans 19 amino acids. Germline V CDR1 and CDR2: MDHEN, SYDVKM. Trimming took 8 bases from V and 2 from J; bases not matched to a gene: 19. The CDR3 sequence is CASRAEIARTSGPTDTQYF. The CDR3 nucleotides read TGTGCCAGCCGAGCCGAAATTGCCCGGACTAGCGGACCCACAGATACGCAGTATTTT.

Turning to this clonotype: The junction differs from germline at one of its ends, possibly a read error. The chain uses TRBV30 and TRBJ1-1, with D possibly being TRBD1 (5 bases). Per the germline V gene, CDR1 is GTSNPN and CDR2 is SVGIG (reference sequence). There are 13 residues in the CDR3. The CDR3 DNA reads TGTACCTGGAGTGTAGGGTCCGCCAGGGCAGCTTTCTTT. The encoded protein is CTWSVGSARAAFF.

This clonotype was seen ten or more times. The J gene is TRBJ2-3, the V gene TRBV19; D is unclear. The CDR3 loop spans 16 amino acids. V shed 1 base and J shed 5 bases, with 16 bases lying between them. Germline lookup yields CDR1 LNHDA and CDR2 SQIVND (reference sequence). The CDR3 nucleotides are TGTGCCAGTAGTATAGTGACGACTTTTACCCAAGATACGCAGTATTTT. Its protein product is CASSIVTTFTQDTQYF. The whole variable domain, filled in from reference TRBV19 and TRBJ2-3, reads DGGITQSPKYLFRKEGQNVTLSCEQNLNHDAMYWYRQDPGQGLRLIYYSQIVNDFQKGDIAEGYSVSREKKESFPLTVTSAQKNPTAFYLCASSIVTTFTQDTQYFGPGTRLTVL.

With regard to this clonotype: A much bigger clone sits one base away, suggesting this may be a read error. The rearrangement uses TRBV20-1 and TRBJ2-7; unclear D gene. The V gene's germline CDR1 is DFQATT and CDR2 SNEGSKA (reference sequence). The CDR3 consists of 14 residues. This chain's CDR3 is CSAYPRTRVGERYF. CDR3 bases: TGCAGTGCCTACCCTAGGACCCGGGTGGGCGAGCGGTACTTC.

With respect to this clonotype: Germline and junction disagree at one end, which may indicate a read error. J is TRBJ2-7 and V is TRBV5-3; 14 bases map to TRBD2. TRBV5-3 is treated as an ORF (open reading frame) with a function not yet certain. The CDR3 runs to 20 residues. CDR3 sequence reads: CASSLNLGLAGGEGNYEQYF. Here the CDR3 DNA reads TGTGCCAGCAGCTTGAACTTAGGACTAGCGGGAGGAGAAGGAAACTACGAGCAGTACTTC.

Note on this clonotype: A much bigger clone sits one base away, suggesting this may be a read error. The gene calls are TRBV7-2 and TRBJ2-1; 9 nucleotides agree with TRBD2. This CDR3 is 17 amino acids long. In germline, CDR1 is SGHTA, CDR2 FQGNSA. The CDR3 nucleotides read TGTGCCAGCAGGCCACCCTCTAGCGGGGATTCCTACGATGAGCAGTTCTTC. It codes for CASRPPSSGDSYDEQFF. Full variable domain (remainder filled in from reference TRBV7-2 and TRBJ2-1): GAGVSQSPSNKVTEKGKDVELRCDPISGHTALYWYRQSLGQGLEFLIYFQGNSAPDKSGLPSDRFSAERTGGSVSTLTIQRTQQEDSAVYLCASRPPSSGDSYDEQFFGPGTRLTVL.

In the case of this clonotype: One base away lies a much larger clone, so this may be a sequencing read error. The chain recombines TRBV12-3 or TRBV12-4 with TRBJ2-2; no definite D call. The CDR3 is made up of 11 amino acids. This chain's CDR3 is CANSLGRELFF. The CDR3 coding sequence is TGTGCCAACAGTTTAGGGCGGGAGCTGTTTTTT.

This clonotype showed up many times. The CDR3 loop reads CASSPVRYEQYF. The CDR3 DNA follows: TGTGCCAGCAGCCCGGTTAGGTACGAGCAGTACTTC. V and J are TRBV12-3 or TRBV12-4 and TRBJ2-7, with D unresolved. With 6 bases removed from V and 4 bases from J, the gap between germline ends came to 10 bases. This CDR3 contains 12 residues.

J is TRBJ1-5 and V is TRBV18; D call uncertain. Per the germline V gene, CDR1 is KGHSH and CDR2 is LQKENI. V was shortened by 1 base and J by 7 bases, with 20 bases between the two germline ends. The CDR3 is 17 residues long. The CDR3 protein is CASSPREVFGSRQPQHF. The CDR3 coding sequence is TGTGCCAGCTCACCACGTGAGGTTTTTGGATCTCGACAGCCCCAGCATTTT.

With respect to this clonotype: A much larger clone differs by one base, so this may be a read error. The chain combines TRBV12-3 or TRBV12-4 with TRBJ2-6; D is possibly TRBD1 or TRBD2 (5 bases each). Trimming took off 6 bases at V and 2 bases at J, with 20 bases between the two ends. This CDR3 is built from 18 residues. The CDR3 loop reads CASSSTRDGVPGANVLTF. CDR3 DNA: TGTGCCAGCAGCAGTACACGGGACGGGGTCCCTGGGGCCAACGTCCTGACTTTC.

In this sample, this clonotype turned up many times. The genes are TRBV3-1 and TRBJ2-7; 12 bases fit TRBD2. CDR1 and CDR2 from the germline V gene are LGHDT and YNNKEL (reference sequence). The CDR3 is 15 amino acids. V was pared by 3 bases and J by 7 bases, with 7 bases of the junction left unmatched. CDR3 DNA: TGTGCCAGCAGCCATGTCACTAGCGGGAGGAGGGAGCAGTACTTC. This encodes CASSHVTSGRREQYF.

This clonotype showed up many times. This chain connects TRBV12-3 or TRBV12-4 to TRBJ1-2, with TRBD1 identical over 7 bases. The CDR3 runs to 13 residues. V shed 3 bases and J 2 bases; nucleotides not matched to a gene: 0. The chain's CDR3 is CASSLTGNYGYTF. CDR3 sequence (DNA): TGTGCCAGCAGTTTGACAGGGAACTATGGCTACACCTTC.

This clonotype was observed at least ten times. The gene calls are TRBV29-1 and TRBJ1-2, with D perhaps matching TRBD1 (5 bases). The CDR3 spans 11 residues. Germline lookup yields CDR1 SQVTM and CDR2 ANQGSEA. V gave up 0 bases and J gave up 6 bases, with 5 bases separating them. The CDR3 protein is CSVEEGDGYTF. CDR3 coding DNA: TGCAGCGTTGAAGAAGGGGATGGCTACACCTTC.

This clonotype appeared many times. The V gene is TRBV10-1, the J gene TRBJ2-3; D not resolved. This CDR3 is 15 amino acids long. Trimming left V 3 bases short and J 2 bases short, with 12 bases between. The germline gives CDR1 WNHNN, CDR2 SYGVQD (reference sequence). CDR3 residues: CASSDRQGATDTQYF. The CDR3 coding sequence is TGCGCCAGCAGTGACCGACAAGGAGCCACAGATACGCAGTATTTT.

This clonotype was seen repeatedly, ten times or more. The V call is TRBV3-1, the J call TRBJ2-5; D is possibly TRBD2 (5 bases). CDR1 and CDR2 (germline): LGHDT, YNNKEL (reference sequence). CDR3 size: 15 residues. Trimming pared 0 bases from V and 12 bases from J, leaving 20 bases between. The CDR3 region is CASSQDGGVAGRKYF. Here the CDR3 DNA reads TGTGCCAGCAGCCAAGACGGAGGAGTAGCAGGACGGAAGTACTTC.

As concerns this clonotype: With a much larger clone just one base away, this may be a read error. Lacking the conserved final phenylalanine or tryptophan, this CDR3 likely reflects a read error. The CDR3 DNA follows: TGTGCCAGTAGTGAAGGCCACGAGCAGTACTCC. Its protein product is CASSEGHEQYS. V is TRBV19 and J is TRBJ2-7; D not certain. CDR3 size: 11 residues. Trimming removed 5 bases at V and 5 bases at J, with 7 bases between. Germline V gene data show CDR1 as LNHDA and CDR2 as SQIVND (reference sequence).

This clonotype was recorded many times. V is TRBV7-2 and J is TRBJ2-3, with a weak D call TRBD2 (6 bases). The CDR3 is 16 amino acids. V lost 4 bases to trimming and J lost 0 bases, with 14 bases between them. Germline lookup yields CDR1 SGHTA and CDR2 FQGNSA. The CDR3 protein is CASSSRGAGSTDTQYF. In nucleotides, the CDR3 is TGTGCCAGCAGCTCCCGTGGGGCGGGAAGCACAGATACGCAGTATTTT.

This clonotype was picked up many times. V is TRBV6-5 and J is TRBJ2-2; 8 nucleotides line up with TRBD2. Germline V gives CDR1 MNHEY, CDR2 SVGAGI. Trimming removed 4 bases from V and 6 bases from J; junction bases left unmatched: 16. The CDR3 extends over 18 amino acids. DNA for the CDR3: TGTGCCAGCAGTTGGGGGGGCGGGAGGACGGGGGGTCCCGGGGAGCTGTTTTTT. Its protein is CASSWGGGRTGGPGELFF.

Comment on this clonotype: A read error is possible here, since a much larger clone lies one base away. This rearrangement joins TRBV27 to TRBJ1-1; perhaps TRBD1 as D (5 bases). In germline, CDR1 is MNHEY, CDR2 SMNVEV (reference sequence). The CDR3 length is 11 residues. Here the CDR3 DNA reads TGTGTCACCCAAGGGGTAGGTGAAGCTTTCTTT. It yields the protein CVTQGVGEAFF.

As regards this clonotype: A much larger clonotype is one base distant, so this may be a read error. V is TRBV29-1 and J is TRBJ1-2; TRBD1 aligns across 7 bases. The CDR3 spans 14 residues. Germline V CDR1 and CDR2: SQVTM, ANQGSEA. The CDR3 DNA is TGCAGCGTGGCAGAGAAGACAGGGTTCGATGGCTGCACCTTC. Its protein is CSVAEKTGFDGCTF.

This clonotype was observed many times. The chain has TRBV5-4 and TRBJ2-7, with a tentative D call TRBD1 (5 bases). The germline V and J ends were trimmed by 1 base and 3 bases, with 8 bases remaining between them. Germline V lookup: CDR1 SGHNT, CDR2 YYREEE (reference sequence). This CDR3 has 13 residues. The CDR3 loop reads CASSLQGFYEQYF. For the CDR3, the DNA is TGTGCCAGCAGCTTGCAGGGATTCTACGAGCAGTACTTC.

Here the CDR3 DNA reads TGCAGTGCAGAGGGACTTACCCAAGAGACCCAGTACTTC. Translation: CSAEGLTQETQYF. The rearrangement joins TRBV20-1 to TRBJ2-5; maybe TRBD2 (6 bases). The germline gives CDR1 DFQATT, CDR2 SNEGSKA (reference sequence). The CDR3 is 13 amino acids. V was shortened by 6 bases and J by 1 base, with 12 bases between the two germline ends.

This clonotype was seen at least ten times. The J gene is TRBJ2-6, the V gene TRBV11-2; possibly TRBD1 for D (6 bases). Between the trimmed V and J ends, which lost 2 bases and 5 bases, there was a span of 10 bases. In germline, CDR1 is SGHAT, CDR2 FQNNGV. This CDR3 spans 15 amino acids. The CDR3 loop reads CASSLSGVWANVLTF. DNA for the CDR3: TGTGCCAGCAGCTTATCAGGGGTCTGGGCCAACGTCCTGACTTTC.

Many counts were recorded for this clonotype. The rearrangement links TRBV27 to TRBJ2-7, with TRBD1 matching over 9 bases. CDR3 length equals 13 residues. The V segment lost 6 bases and the J segment 4 bases; nucleotides outside the gene matches: 4. CDR1 is MNHEY, CDR2 SMNVEV, per germline (reference sequence). In nucleotides, the CDR3 is TGTGCCAGCAGCACCGGGACAGGGTACGAGCAGTACTTC. Translating it yields CASSTGTGYEQYF.

Remarks on this clonotype: One junction end disagrees with the germline gene, perhaps due to a read error. The rearrangement joins TRBV27 to TRBJ2-1; weak D call: TRBD1 (6 bases). The CDR3 contains 13 residues. Germline assignment: CDR1 MNHEY and CDR2 SMNVEV (reference sequence). The DNA of the CDR3 is TGTGCCAGCAGTTTACTCCGACAGGCAGAGCAGTCCTTC. Protein sequence: CASSLLRQAEQSF.